This paragraph reports one TCR beta chain. Its antigen is as yet unknown. Gene names are the mouse ones. The CDR3 extends 1 residue past the end of the read, so its final part is completed from the germline J gene. Sample time point: mouse harvest day 14 after allogeneic transplant. The graft held 10^6 splenic CD5+ T cells and 10^7 T-cell-depleted bone marrow cells. Generated by immunoSEQ multiplex PCR, the TCRdb table keeps only in-frame clones and is missing some. Of a few thousand clones in the sample, around half were seen once. This sample stems from a study of tissue T cells after allogeneic stem cell transplantation. Germline CDR1 and CDR2: MSHET and SYDVDS. The germline V and J ends were trimmed by 4 bases and 4 bases, with 8 bases remaining between them. This CDR3 comprises 13 residues. Whole-study findings and limits: Within patients, tissue anatomy strongly shaped TCR repertoire composition. Tissue-detected TCR repertoire was only partly captured by blood and spleen T cells.

The V and J genes are TRBV29 and TRBJ2-1; possibly TRBD1 for D (6 bases). The specimen sequenced was gut tissue. The clonotype comes from a female BALB/c mouse given C57BL/6 T cells with graft-versus-host disease after an allogeneic hematopoietic cell transplant. The CDR3 loop is CASSSGQYAEQFF. The CDR3 DNA, read in part, is TGTGCTAGCAGTTCGGGACAATATGCTGAGCAGTTC.